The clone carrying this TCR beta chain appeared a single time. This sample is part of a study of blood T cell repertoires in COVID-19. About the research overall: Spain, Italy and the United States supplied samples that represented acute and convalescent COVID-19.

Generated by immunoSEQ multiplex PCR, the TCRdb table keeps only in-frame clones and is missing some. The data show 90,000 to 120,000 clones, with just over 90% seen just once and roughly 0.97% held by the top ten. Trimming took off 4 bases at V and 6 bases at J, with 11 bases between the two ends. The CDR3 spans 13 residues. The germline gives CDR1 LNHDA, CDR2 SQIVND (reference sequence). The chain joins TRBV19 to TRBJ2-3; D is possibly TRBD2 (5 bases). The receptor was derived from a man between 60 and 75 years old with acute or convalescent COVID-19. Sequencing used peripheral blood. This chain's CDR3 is CASSTGLPDTQYF. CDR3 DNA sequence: TGTGCCAGTAGTACCGGACTCCCGGATACGCAGTATTTT. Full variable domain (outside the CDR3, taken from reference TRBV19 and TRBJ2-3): DGGITQSPKYLFRKEGQNVTLSCEQNLNHDAMYWYRQDPGQGLRLIYYSQIVNDFQKGDIAEGYSVSREKKESFPLTVTSAQKNPTAFYLCASSTGLPDTQYFGPGTRLTVL.